The 14 T cell receptor beta chains reported below all come from one sample, sequenced in a study of cytomegalovirus exposure and HLA in healthy donors. The study ran its PCR with 60 Vbeta and 13 Jbeta primers. Libraries were prepared by immunoSEQ multiplex PCR; TCRdb keeps only in-frame clonotypes and omits some of them. The sample yields about 130,000 clones, about 8.5% seen once. Sequencing input: PBMCs. Receptors were obtained from a man aged 35 to 55 in good health and CMV-seronegative.

The chain joins TRBV5-1 to TRBJ1-1; D remains ambiguous. Germline V gives CDR1 SGHRS, CDR2 YFSETQ. The ends were cut back, 2 bases at V and 6 bases at J, with 11 bases in the middle. This CDR3 has 13 amino acids. In nucleotides, the CDR3 is TGCGCCAGCAGCTTCCCAGGAAACCCTGAAGCTTTCTTT. Translation: CASSFPGNPEAFF.

The chain links TRBV27 to TRBJ2-7, with 7 bases matching TRBD1. Germline CDR1 and CDR2: MNHEY and SMNVEV (reference sequence). The CDR3 has 13 residues. J was trimmed by 6 bases and V by 6 bases; bases with no gene match: 8. CDR3 protein: CASSPPGQFEQYF. The CDR3 DNA is TGTGCCAGCAGCCCCCCGGGACAGTTCGAGCAGTACTTC.

The rearrangement uses TRBV19 and TRBJ2-2; 7 bases are a match to TRBD1. Trimming cost V 4 bases and J 6 bases; bases outside gene matches: 8. The CDR3 length is 15 residues. Germline V gene data show CDR1 as LNHDA and CDR2 as SQIVND (reference sequence). The CDR3 region is CASSNVGGTAGELFF. In DNA, the CDR3 is TGTGCCAGTAGTAACGTAGGGGGCACGGCCGGGGAGCTGTTTTTT.

This clone has only a few counts. V gene TRBV5-1 combines with J gene TRBJ1-1, with D possibly being TRBD1 (6 bases). V was cut by 4 bases and J by 1 base, with 14 bases left in between. There are 15 residues in the CDR3. CDR1 SGHRS and CDR2 YFSETQ come from the germline V gene. The CDR3 loop is CASSVEDRWNTEAFF. In nucleotides, the CDR3 is TGCGCCAGCAGCGTGGAGGACAGATGGAACACTGAAGCTTTCTTT.

This clone was seen a few times. The chain employs TRBV6-1 and TRBJ1-1, with TRBD1 as a possible D gene (5 bases). This CDR3 region has 14 residues. The V gene lost 6 bases and the J gene lost 1 base, with 12 bases spanning the gap. Germline V gives CDR1 MNHNS, CDR2 SASEGT. The CDR3 sequence: CASRVGQGNTEAFF. CDR3 bases: TGTGCCAGCAGGGTGGGGCAGGGGAACACTGAAGCTTTCTTT.

This clone was detected a few times. J is TRBJ1-1 and V is TRBV6-1; D gene unclear. V dropped 3 bases and J dropped 5 bases, with 28 bases sitting between them. CDR3 size: 19 residues. Germline V CDR1 and CDR2: MNHNS, SASEGT. CDR3 sequence reads: CASSDLGLDTRGFRTEAFF. CDR3 bases: TGTGCCAGCAGTGACTTGGGCTTAGATACGCGGGGTTTTAGGACTGAAGCTTTCTTT.

The J gene is TRBJ2-7, the V gene TRBV4-1, with 7 bases aligning to TRBD2. The V gene end was trimmed by 0 bases and the J gene end by 2 bases; junction bases not matched to a gene: 4. The V gene's germline CDR1 is MGHRA and CDR2 YSYEKL. This CDR3 spans 15 amino acids. Written as DNA, the CDR3 is TGCGCCAGCAGCCAAGAGACGGCGGGGGCCTACGAGCAGTACTTC. Translating gives CASSQETAGAYEQYF.

This clone has only a few counts. The chain recombines TRBV2 with TRBJ2-3, with TRBD2 matching over 11 bases. V dropped 2 bases and J dropped 2; count of bases not matched to a gene: 3. This CDR3 spans 16 amino acids. Germline lookup yields CDR1 SNHLY and CDR2 FYNNEI. The DNA for the CDR3 is TGTGCCAGCAGTGAAACACTAGCGGGGGTCACAGATACGCAGTATTTT. As protein: CASSETLAGVTDTQYF.

Comment on this clone: One end of the junction is discordant with germline, which a read error may explain. V usage is TRBV12-5 and J usage is TRBJ1-2; D is ambiguous. The V gene's germline CDR1 is LGHNT and CDR2 FRNRAP. CDR3 length equals 12 residues. CDR3 sequence reads: CASGFSNDGYTF. The CDR3 region has the DNA TGTGCTAGTGGTTTTTCTAACGATGGCTACACCTTC.

This rearrangement joins TRBV6-6 to TRBJ1-1; D remains ambiguous. The CDR3 is 16 amino acids. Trimming took off 4 bases at V and 4 bases at J, with 19 bases between the two ends. Germline V CDR1 and CDR2: MNHNY, SVGAGI (reference sequence). The CDR3 region is CASSSYPGDRPTEAFF. CDR3 nucleotide sequence: TGTGCCAGCAGTTCCTACCCCGGGGATCGACCCACTGAAGCTTTCTTT.

This clone appeared a few times. CDR3 sequence reads: CATSSPYRDATEAFF. The CDR3 DNA reads as TGTGCCACCAGCAGCCCTTACAGGGACGCCACTGAAGCTTTCTTT. J is TRBJ1-1 and V is TRBV15; a weak D match, TRBD1 (6 bases). This CDR3 has 15 amino acids. The ends were cut back, 3 bases at V and 4 bases at J, with 15 bases in the middle. Germline V CDR1 and CDR2: LNHNV, YYDKDF (reference sequence). The variable domain in full, completed from reference TRBV15 and TRBJ1-1, reads DAMVIQNPRYQVTQFGKPVTLSCSQTLNHNVMYWYQQKSSQAPKLLFHYYDKDFNNEADTPDNFQSRRPNTSFCFLDIRSPGLGDTAMYLCATSSPYRDATEAFFGQGTRLTVV.

This clone appeared a few times. V usage is TRBV7-9 and J usage is TRBJ1-1, with 9 bases that match TRBD1. The length of the CDR3 is 16 residues. Germline lookup yields CDR1 SEHNR and CDR2 FQNEAQ (reference sequence). Trimming removed 9 bases from V and 6 bases from J; junction bases left unmatched: 17. For the CDR3, the DNA is TGTGCCAGTCAGACCGGGACAGGGTTTGGGGGGGCTGAAGCTTTCTTT. It translates to CASQTGTGFGGAEAFF.

The chain has TRBV6-5 and TRBJ2-7; possibly TRBD2 for D (6 bases). The CDR3 totals 15 residues. Trimming pared 0 bases from V and 6 bases from J, leaving 15 bases between. CDR1 and CDR2 (germline): MNHEY, SVGAGI. The CDR3 nucleotides are TGTGCCAGCAGTTACTCGTTCGGGGGAGATCGCGAGCAGTACTTC. Translation gives CASSYSFGGDREQYF.

Only a few counts were recorded for this clone. The rearrangement joins TRBV13 to TRBJ2-3, with D perhaps TRBD2 (8 bases). V lost 5 bases and J lost 3, with 21 bases in between. The germline V gene has CDR1 PRHDT and CDR2 FYEKMQ (reference sequence). The CDR3 has 17 amino acids. CDR3 bases: TGTGCCAGCAGCCCCCCTCGGGAGGGGGCGAGAACAGATACGCAGTATTTT. Protein product: CASSPPREGARTDTQYF.